This is a list of T cell receptor beta chains from one sample in a study of cytomegalovirus exposure and HLA in healthy donors. Here immunoSEQ multiplex PCR was the method, and the copy in TCRdb shows in-frame clones only, minus some. This repertoire includes tens of thousands of clones. The sequencing sample was made of PBMCs. Every receptor here comes from a woman aged 40 to 50 in good health and CMV-seropositive. Each CDR3 is given with its conserved first and last residue. A D gene is named only where the DNA matches it firmly.

16,TRBJ1-6,TRBV9,-,CASSVDSPGHGSPLHF,TGTGCCAGCAGCGTAGATAGTCCAGGGCACGGTTCACCCCTCCACTTT
14,TRBJ2-2,TRBV29-1,TRBD1,CSVLGQLNTGELFF,TGCAGCGTTTTGGGACAGTTGAACACCGGGGAGCTGTTTTTT
12,TRBJ2-3,TRBV7-2,-,CASSLVRDTQYF,TGTGCCAGCAGCTTAGTTCGGGATACGCAGTATTTT
14,TRBJ2-5,TRBV7-9,TRBD1,CASSLVTGRETQYF,TGTGCCAGCAGCTTAGTGACAGGGCGGGAGACCCAGTACTTC
14,TRBJ2-5,TRBV2,TRBD1,CASSGGRTGGQMYF,TGTGCCAGCAGTGGTGGTAGGACAGGGGGCCAAATGTACTTC
15,TRBJ1-2,TRBV5-5,TRBD1,CASSLANGQGYGYTF,TGTGCCAGCAGCTTGGCCAACGGACAGGGGTACGGCTACACCTTC
18,TRBJ2-3,TRBV5-1,TRBD2,CASRMTSGGLLGTDTQYF,TGCGCCAGCAGGATGACTAGCGGGGGGCTCCTAGGCACAGATACGCAGTATTTT
15,TRBJ1-2,TRBV7-9,-,CASSPTVRADYGYTF,TGTGCCAGCAGCCCTACGGTCAGGGCGGACTATGGCTACACCTTC
16,TRBJ2-1,TRBV18,TRBD2,CASSTTGVAGVNEQFF,TGTGCCAGCTCGACAACCGGAGTAGCGGGAGTCAATGAGCAGTTCTTC
15,TRBJ2-1,TRBV18,TRBD2,CASSPPSGSPNEQFF,TGTGCCAGCTCACCACCTAGCGGGAGTCCCAATGAGCAGTTCTTC
14,TRBJ2-1,TRBV18,TRBD1,CASSPRTGGNEQFF,TGTGCCAGCTCACCGCGGACAGGGGGCAATGAGCAGTTCTTC
17,TRBJ1-2,TRBV18,TRBD1,CASSGQVPVLLNYGYTF,TGTGCCAGCTCAGGACAGGTTCCCGTTCTGCTTAACTATGGCTACACCTTC
15,TRBJ1-2,TRBV7-9,TRBD1,CASSQLQGAQYGYTF,TGTGCCAGCAGCCAATTACAGGGGGCGCAGTATGGCTACACCTTC
17,TRBJ2-1,TRBV4-3,TRBD2,CASSQDGRRGGASEQFF,TGCGCCAGCAGCCAAGATGGACGGCGGGGGGGTGCCAGTGAGCAGTTCTTC
16,TRBJ2-3,TRBV5-1,TRBD1,CASSQGQGPRTDTQYF,TGCGCCAGCAGCCAGGGACAGGGCCCAAGGACAGATACGCAGTATTTT
13,TRBJ1-2,TRBV11-2,TRBD1,CASLDRGDYGYTF,TGTGCCAGCTTGGACAGGGGTGACTATGGCTACACCTTC
14,TRBJ2-1,TRBV27,-,CASRRGSSYNEQFF,TGTGCCAGCCGTCGGGGGAGCTCCTACAATGAGCAGTTCTTC
14,TRBJ2-2,TRBV7-8,TRBD2,CATWTSGRAEELFF,TGTGCCACCTGGACTAGCGGGAGGGCGGAGGAGCTGTTTTTT
17,TRBJ1-5,TRBV27,-,CASSLFGGDSGNQPQHF,TGTGCCAGCAGTTTATTCGGGGGAGACAGTGGCAATCAGCCCCAGCATTTT
14,TRBJ1-4,TRBV7-2,-,CASSLVSGVEKLFF,TGTGCCAGCAGCTTAGTGTCAGGGGTTGAAAAACTGTTTTTT
12,TRBJ1-2,TRBV29-1,TRBD1,CSVDGGDSGYTF,TGCAGCGTTGATGGTGGGGACAGTGGCTACACCTTC
15,TRBJ1-1,TRBV10-3,-,CAIRANEQVNTEAFF,TGTGCCATCAGGGCCAATGAGCAGGTGAACACTGAAGCTTTCTTT
13,TRBJ1-1,TRBV5-1,-,CASSFGARTEAFF,TGCGCCAGCAGCTTTGGGGCGCGGACTGAAGCTTTCTTT
14,TRBJ1-2,TRBV2,-,CASTAIRQDYGYTF,TGTGCCAGCACCGCGATAAGGCAGGACTATGGCTACACCTTC
12,TRBJ2-2,TRBV19,-,CASKGSYRELSF,TGTGCCAGTAAAGGGTCCTACCGGGAGCTGTCTTTT
14,TRBJ2-7,TRBV6-5,TRBD1,CASRSGTGPGEQYF,TGTGCCAGCCGTTCCGGGACAGGGCCGGGCGAGCAGTACTTC
14,TRBJ1-6,TRBV2,TRBD1,CASSGTGWNSPLHF,TGTGCCAGCAGTGGGACAGGTTGGAATTCACCCCTCCACTTT
15,TRBJ2-7,TRBV18,-,CASSLLQGGAYEQYF,TGTGCCAGCTCACTATTGCAAGGCGGGGCCTACGAGCAGTACTTC
14,TRBJ1-2,TRBV7-2,-,CASSFRTAIRGYTF,TGTGCCAGCAGCTTTAGGACAGCCATCAGGGGCTACACCTTC
14,TRBJ1-2,TRBV15,-,CATSRVAQSRGYTF,TGTGCCACCAGCAGAGTTGCCCAAAGCCGTGGCTACACCTTC
18,TRBJ2-2,TRBV5-5,-,CASSLVSSYSTNTGELFF,TGTGCCAGCAGCTTGGTGTCGAGCTACTCGACGAACACCGGGGAGCTGTTTTTT
14,TRBJ2-7,TRBV2,-,CASSVNGVTYEQYF,TGTGCCAGCAGTGTTAACGGGGTCACCTACGAGCAGTACTTC
12,TRBJ2-3,TRBV28,-,CASSSLGGFAHF,TGTGCCAGCAGTTCTCTCGGGGGATTCGCTCATTTT
20,TRBJ2-1,TRBV21-1,-,CASSKLKGNSKDRPSNEQFF,TGTGCCAGCAGCAAATTAAAGGGAAACTCCAAGGACAGGCCTTCTAATGAGCAGTTCTTC